This is a list of T cell receptor beta chains from one sample in a study of T cell repertoires in cytomegalovirus infection. A single record per CDR3 protein comes from TCRdb applying MiXCR to the reads. In the table there are fewer than 850,000 distinct CDR3 sequences, 29% of which are singletons. The antigens these receptors bind are not known. The sample was cultured CD8+ T cells from PBMCs, taken from culture after CMV antigen stimulation. Receptor source: a human donor in good health (CMV status not recorded). Some clones in this sample may be carry-over from other donors' samples. Both conserved end residues are part of each CDR3. Each record gives: D gene, V gene, clone size, J gene, CDR3 DNA, CDR3 protein. The D gene is left open where the match is weak. Where a row states a size, it is once, few, many or the class of an expanded clone; other rows omit it.

>NA|TRBV6-2/TRBV6-3|few|TRBJ1-5
TGTGCCAGCAGCCTTTCCCTGTGGGGGAGCGGCAATCAGCCCCAGCATTTT
CASSLSLWGSGNQPQHF
>TRBD1|TRBV7-9|NA|TRBJ1-2
TGTGCCAGCAGAAAAGGGACAGGGGAACATTTC
CASRKGTGEHF
>NA|TRBV29-1|few|TRBJ2-6
TGCAGCGTTCCTCAGCCTGCGGCTGGGGCCAACGTCCTGACTTTC
CSVPQPAAGANVLTF
>NA|TRBV20-1|NA|TRBJ2-1
TGCAGTGCTAGAGATCTCGGCTTGGGCGGAAGCTCCTACAATGAGCAGTTCTTC
CSARDLGLGGSSYNEQFF
>NA|TRBV6-2/TRBV6-3|NA|TRBJ1-1
TGTGCCAGCAGTTACACCCCAGTGAACACTGAAGCTTTCTTT
CASSYTPVNTEAFF
>TRBD1|TRBV4-3|NA|TRBJ2-1
TGCGCCAGCAGACAGGAATGGGACAGGGTAAATGAGCAGTTCTTC
CASRQEWDRVNEQFF
>NA|TRBV7-2|many|TRBJ1-1
TGTGCCAGCAGCACCACAGGTTACAACACTGAAGCTTTCTTT
CASSTTGYNTEAFF
>TRBD1|TRBV7-6|many|TRBJ2-7
TGTGCCAGCAGCGCCGGGACAGGGACAACCTACGAGCAGTACTTC
CASSAGTGTTYEQYF
>NA|TRBV20-1|NA|TRBJ2-7
TGCAGTGCTAGAGCGGGGAAAGGTGGTTACGAGCAGTACTTC
CSARAGKGGYEQYF
>NA|TRBV4-2|NA|TRBJ2-2
TGTGCCAGCAGCCAAGATAGCTATTCGAACACCGGGGAGCTGTTTTTT
CASSQDSYSNTGELFF
>TRBD1|TRBV7-9|few|TRBJ2-5
TGTGCCAGCAGCTTAGCGAACGCAGGGGGCATCGAGACCCAGTACTTC
CASSLANAGGIETQYF
>TRBD2|TRBV9|NA|TRBJ2-2
TGTGCCAGCAGCGTAGCCCGACTAGCGGCGAACACCGGGGAGCTGTTTTTT
CASSVARLAANTGELFF
>NA|TRBV27|once|TRBJ1-4
TGTGCCAGCAGTTTCAGTAAGGATGAAAAACTGTTTTTT
CASSFSKDEKLFF
>NA|TRBV10-3|NA|TRBJ2-5
TGTGCCATCAGCCTGGCAGTCCAAGAGACCCAGTACTTC
CAISLAVQETQYF
>NA|TRBV2|few|TRBJ1-5
TGTGCCAGCAGTCGGGACTCCGGGGCCACCAATCAGCCCCAGCATTTT
CASSRDSGATNQPQHF
>NA|TRBV6-5|once|TRBJ2-2
TGTGCCAGCAGTTACTTCAGGGTTTCCGGGGAGCTGTTTTTT
CASSYFRVSGELFF
>NA|TRBV6-1|few|TRBJ2-7
TGTGCCAGCAGTGAAAAGGGGGTCCCCACCTACGAGCAGTACTTC
CASSEKGVPTYEQYF
>NA|TRBV6-8|once|TRBJ1-1
TGTGCCACCACCGGCAGGGCGAACACTGAAGCTTTCTTT
CATTGRANTEAFF
>TRBD2|TRBV7-2|few|TRBJ2-5
TGTGCCAGCAGCCCACTAGCGGGGGGCCCCCTGGGGCAAGAGACCCAGTACTTC
CASSPLAGGPLGQETQYF
>NA|TRBV10-3|few|TRBJ2-7
TGTGCCATCATCCAGTTTCAGCGCGAGCAGTACTTC
CAIIQFQREQYF
>TRBD1|TRBV6-1|NA|TRBJ2-7
TGTGCCAGCAGTGGGCCTAGACAGGGCACTACCTACGAGCAGTACTTC
CASSGPRQGTTYEQYF
>NA|TRBV12-3/TRBV12-4|NA|TRBJ1-1
TGTGCCAGCAGTTTTAATGGGGCTGAAGCTTTCTTT
CASSFNGAEAFF
>TRBD1|TRBV7-2|many|TRBJ2-3
TGTGCCAGCAGCTCTTTTGGACAGGGCACAGATACGCAGTATTTT
CASSSFGQGTDTQYF
>NA|TRBV7-9|few|TRBJ2-3
TGTGCCAGCAGCTTAGCGATGAGGGGGGACGAGGATACGCAGTATTTT
CASSLAMRGDEDTQYF
>TRBD1|TRBV7-8|NA|TRBJ2-3
TGTGCCAGCAGCTTATCCTCCGGGACAGATTTCACAGATACGCAGTATTTT
CASSLSSGTDFTDTQYF
>NA|TRBV19|few|TRBJ1-2
TGTGCCAGTATGAGGGGCGGTGGCTACACCTTC
CASMRGGGYTF
>NA|TRBV7-6|few|TRBJ1-3
TGTGCCAGCAGCTTACGGGTCAGGGATTTGGACTCTGGAAACACCATATATTTT
CASSLRVRDLDSGNTIYF
>NA|TRBV19|NA|TRBJ1-1
TGTGCCAGTAGTGGGCTGGTGAACACTGAAGCTTTCTTT
CASSGLVNTEAFF
>TRBD2|TRBV19|few|TRBJ2-1
TGTGCCAGTAGTATAGGACTGACTAGCGGGGGGCCCCTGTACAATGAGCAGTTCTTC
CASSIGLTSGGPLYNEQFF
>TRBD2|TRBV5-6|NA|TRBJ2-3
TGTGCCAGCAGCATAAGTAGCGGGGGCACAGATACGCAGTATTTT
CASSISSGGTDTQYF
>TRBD2|TRBV25-1|NA|TRBJ2-1
TGTGCCAGCAGTGGGGGGGCCGGGACTAGCCCTTGGTATGAGCAGTTCTTC
CASSGGAGTSPWYEQFF
>NA|TRBV4-2|few|TRBJ1-2
TGTGCCAGCACCGAGGATCTTTCTATGGGTGGCTACACCTTC
CASTEDLSMGGYTF
>NA|TRBV29-1|NA|TRBJ2-1
TGCAGCGTTGAAGGGGTCAGACTCCAGGAACGGGACAATGAGCAGTTCTTC
CSVEGVRLQERDNEQFF
>NA|TRBV12-3/TRBV12-4|NA|TRBJ1-2
TGTGCCAGCAGTTTGATCCCGACCGGGTCGAGAACATCGGGCTACACCTTC
CASSLIPTGSRTSGYTF
>TRBD1|TRBV7-6|NA|TRBJ2-5
TGTGCCAGCAGCGGTACAGGGGGCGGGAAGACCCAGTACTTC
CASSGTGGGKTQYF
>NA|TRBV12-5|few|TRBJ2-1
TGTGCTAGTGGTGAGGGGGGAATAAATGAGCAGTTCTTC
CASGEGGINEQFF
>TRBD1|TRBV12-5|NA|TRBJ1-1
TGTGCTAGTGGTTTCGGGACAGGGGCCCGGGAAGCTTTCTTT
CASGFGTGAREAFF
>TRBD1|TRBV27|few|TRBJ2-7
TGTGCCAGCAGTTTCTCGGGGACAGGGTTTTACGAGCAGTACTTC
CASSFSGTGFYEQYF
>NA|TRBV15|NA|TRBJ1-2
TGTGCCACCAGCAGATCGGGGGAGACAGAAATTCATGGTCGCACCTTC
CATSRSGETEIHGRTF
>NA|TRBV20-1|NA|TRBJ1-3
TGCAGTGCTAGAGATTGGGGCGGCTCTGGAAACACCATATATTTT
CSARDWGGSGNTIYF